This is a list of T cell receptor beta chains from one sample in a study of CD8+CD57+ T cells in acquired aplastic anemia. TCRdb independently ran MiXCR on the reads; one entry per CDR3 protein. This table holds about 180,000 distinct CDR3 sequences, about 47% found once. The sequenced material came from sorted CD4+, CD8+, or CD8+CD57+ T cells (not recorded which) from PBMCs. These receptors were collected from a human donor in good health. Both conserved end residues are part of each CDR3. Each record gives: D gene, J gene, V gene, CDR3 length, CDR3 protein. The D gene is left open where the match is weak.

- | TRBJ1-5 | TRBV15 | 17 | CATSRAGQDYSNQPQHF
- | TRBJ2-7 | TRBV2 | 13 | CASSYGGTYEQYF
- | TRBJ1-2 | TRBV10-3 | 15 | CAISAREIQNYGYTF
- | TRBJ2-7 | TRBV5-5 | 15 | CASSLMRKSSYEQYF
- | TRBJ2-7 | TRBV2 | 14 | CASSGRSNTGEQYF
- | TRBJ1-1 | TRBV19 | 14 | CASSILQGGTEAFF
- | TRBJ1-5 | TRBV15 | 15 | CATSRGRGSNQPQHF
- | TRBJ2-3 | TRBV6-1 | 13 | CASSDRETDTQYF
- | TRBJ1-6 | TRBV10-3 | 17 | CAISEGGGFSYNSPLHF
TRBD1 | TRBJ1-4 | TRBV20-1 | 13 | CSAADRGREKLFF
TRBD1 | TRBJ2-1 | TRBV20-1 | 17 | CSAGLGQGRAPVNEQFF
- | TRBJ2-2 | TRBV29-1 | 14 | CSVGGQGVTGELFF
TRBD2 | TRBJ2-1 | TRBV7-6 | 15 | CASSDGEGMYNEQFF
TRBD1 | TRBJ1-1 | TRBV24-1 | 12 | CATRRGQGEAFF
TRBD2 | TRBJ2-5 | TRBV4-2 | 16 | CASSKSGTSPQETQYF
- | TRBJ1-3 | TRBV7-8 | 16 | CASSSRGKSSGNTIYF
TRBD1 | TRBJ2-3 | TRBV7-7 | 13 | CASSLGGSDTQYF
- | TRBJ2-5 | TRBV28 | 16 | CASSLGGAATQETQYF
TRBD2 | TRBJ2-1 | TRBV5-5 | 14 | CATVKGGSSNEQFF